Following are 18 T cell receptor beta chains from one sample sequenced in a study of blood T cell repertoires in COVID-19. TCRdb's copy holds only in-frame clones and misses some; the assay was immunoSEQ multiplex PCR. The table records fewer than 400,000 clones, under 90% of them present only once. Sequenced input: PBMCs or T cells enriched from blood (not recorded which). These receptors all stem from a man aged 30 to 39 who had recovered from COVID-19.

The V and J genes are TRBV5-1 and TRBJ2-1, with TRBD2 matching over 12 bases. With 4 bases clipped from V and 7 bases from J, the junction kept 6 bases outside the gene matches. The germline CDR1 and CDR2 sequences are SGHRS and YFSETQ. The CDR3 sequence is 15 residues long. As DNA, the CDR3 is TGCGCCAGCAGCCTACTAGCGGGAGGTTCTAATGAGCAGTTCTTC. It yields the protein CASSLLAGGSNEQFF.

This chain connects TRBV15 to TRBJ2-1, with TRBD1 as a possible D gene (6 bases). Between the trimmed V and J ends, which lost 5 bases and 6 bases, there was a span of 17 bases. The CDR3 is made up of 15 amino acids. Germline V lookup: CDR1 LNHNV, CDR2 YYDKDF (reference sequence). DNA of the CDR3: TGTGCCACCAGCGAAAACACAGGGATTACCAATGAGCAGTTCTTC. Amino acids: CATSENTGITNEQFF.

This clone was picked up a small number of times. The chain has TRBV9 and TRBJ1-6, with unresolved D. Germline loops: CDR1 SGDLS, CDR2 YYNGEE. Trimming removed 4 bases from V and 7 bases from J, with 15 bases in between. The CDR3 extends over 15 amino acids. In DNA, the CDR3 is TGTGCCAGCAGCCCGGGGTCGGGTAAGAATTCACCCCTCCACTTT. Protein: CASSPGSGKNSPLHF.

The chain employs TRBV5-1 and TRBJ2-7, with D possibly matching TRBD1 (6 bases). Germline lookup yields CDR1 SGHRS and CDR2 YFSETQ. There are 14 residues in the CDR3. V was trimmed by 5 bases and J by 0 bases, leaving 12 bases between them. CDR3 amino acids: CASSTGPSSYEQYF. The CDR3 nucleotides are TGCGCCAGCAGTACAGGGCCCAGCTCCTACGAGCAGTACTTC.

This clone was recorded only once. This rearrangement joins TRBV11-3 to TRBJ2-7; perhaps TRBD2 as D (5 bases). Germline CDR1 SGHNT, CDR2 YENEEA. The CDR3 is 15 amino acids. Deletions cut 5 bases from V and 5 bases from J, with 19 bases between. The CDR3 sequence: CASSTVGGRPDEQYF. CDR3 DNA sequence: TGTGCCAGCAGCACCGTCGGAGGCCGACCTGACGAGCAGTACTTC.

J is TRBJ2-7 and V is TRBV3-1 (or the pseudogene TRBV3-2), with D unclear. The germline V and J ends were trimmed by 3 bases and 5 bases, with 11 bases remaining between them. This CDR3 has 13 amino acids. Germline V gene sequence: CDR1 LGHDT, CDR2 YNNKEL (reference sequence). The CDR3 DNA is TGTGCCAGCAGCCAGAAGACTCGCCACGAGCAGTACTTC. Translated: CASSQKTRHEQYF.

The gene calls are TRBV10-2 and TRBJ1-5; D perhaps matches TRBD1 (5 bases). The germline V and J ends were trimmed by 0 bases and 4 bases, with 7 bases remaining between them. The CDR3 has 14 amino acids. CDR1 is WSHSY, CDR2 SAAADI, per germline. The CDR3 spells CASSESTANQPQHF. For the CDR3, the DNA is TGCGCCAGCAGTGAGTCGACAGCTAATCAGCCCCAGCATTTT.

This clone was counted a few times. V gene TRBV5-1 combines with J gene TRBJ1-3; D may be TRBD1 (5 bases). CDR1 is SGHRS, CDR2 YFSETQ, per germline. With 4 bases removed from V and 0 bases from J, the gap between germline ends came to 14 bases. The CDR3 extends over 16 amino acids. The DNA of the CDR3 is TGCGCCAGCAGCGGCTCCGGGGGATCCTCTGGAAACACCATATATTTT. Protein sequence: CASSGSGGSSGNTIYF.

The chain recombines TRBV7-9 with TRBJ1-2, with 10 bases matching TRBD1. Germline values: CDR1 SEHNR, CDR2 FQNEAQ (reference sequence). CDR3 length equals 15 residues. V gave up 7 bases and J gave up 5 bases; unmatched junction bases: 10. The CDR3 sequence: CASTRDRGGGYGYTF. The CDR3 DNA sequence: TGTGCCAGCACCAGGGACAGGGGAGGGGGATATGGCTACACCTTC.

The chain carries TRBV28 and TRBJ2-7; D gene uncertain. The CDR3 has 12 amino acids. Trimming removed 5 bases from V and 6 bases from J, with 11 bases in between. CDR1 and CDR2 from the germline V gene are MDHEN and SYDVKM. The CDR3 sequence: CASSILISEQYF. CDR3 DNA: TGTGCCAGCAGTATACTGATCTCCGAGCAGTACTTC.

This chain links TRBV9 with TRBJ2-3; D is perhaps TRBD2 (5 bases). Germline lookup yields CDR1 SGDLS and CDR2 YYNGEE. The CDR3 runs to 13 residues. Trimming left V 4 bases short and J 4 bases short, with 10 bases between. CDR3 region: CASSKGVPDTQYF. Here the CDR3 DNA reads TGTGCCAGCAGCAAGGGAGTCCCAGATACGCAGTATTTT.

The chain uses TRBV19 and TRBJ2-1; D remains unclear. The CDR3 contains 12 residues. From germline, CDR1 is LNHDA and CDR2 SQIVND (reference sequence). With 4 bases removed from V and 4 bases from J, the gap between germline ends came to 5 bases. The CDR3 bases are TGTGCCAGTAGTACCCTTTACAATGAGCAGTTCTTC. This codes for CASSTLYNEQFF. The full variable domain, its missing parts supplied by reference TRBV19 and TRBJ2-1, is DGGITQSPKYLFRKEGQNVTLSCEQNLNHDAMYWYRQDPGQGLRLIYYSQIVNDFQKGDIAEGYSVSREKKESFPLTVTSAQKNPTAFYLCASSTLYNEQFFGPGTRLTVL.

The chain joins TRBV24-1 to TRBJ2-1, with D possibly being TRBD1 (6 bases). Germline CDR1 is KGHDR and CDR2 is SFDVKD. CDR3 length: 15 residues. Deletions cut 6 bases from V and 5 bases from J, with 16 bases between. The CDR3 DNA sequence: TGTGCCACCAGTCCTAGACAGGATATCCACAATGAGCAGTTCTTC. Translating gives CATSPRQDIHNEQFF.

The chain recombines TRBV10-2 with TRBJ2-1; TRBD2 matches 7 bases. CDR3 length: 15 residues. Germline assignment: CDR1 WSHSY and CDR2 SAAADI. V was clipped by 0 bases and J by 4 bases; unmatched bases: 3. CDR3 loop: CASSESGGDYNEQFF. DNA for the CDR3: TGCGCCAGCAGTGAGTCTGGGGGGGATTACAATGAGCAGTTCTTC.

The V call is TRBV19, the J call TRBJ1-2; 7 nucleotides align to TRBD1. The ends lost 8 bases at V and 3 bases at J; junction bases unmatched: 9. The CDR3 covers 14 residues. CDR1 and CDR2 (germline): LNHDA, SQIVND (reference sequence). In DNA form, the CDR3 reads TGTGCCAGTCAACGACAGGGCAGCGACTATGGCTACACCTTC. Its protein product is CASQRQGSDYGYTF.

This sequence joins TRBV5-1 and TRBJ1-6, with TRBD1 as a possible D gene (5 bases). Germline values: CDR1 SGHRS, CDR2 YFSETQ. There are 12 residues in the CDR3. Trimming took 7 bases from V and 10 from J, leaving 12 bases between them. The CDR3 DNA reads as TGCGCCAGCTCGACAGTGAACTCACCCCTCCACTTT. This sequence encodes CASSTVNSPLHF.

The CDR3 nucleotides read TGCGCCAGCAGCTGGGACAGACCCAGAGGAAACTATGGCTACACCTTC. Protein: CASSWDRPRGNYGYTF. The chain carries TRBV5-1 and TRBJ1-2, with 7 nucleotides matching TRBD1. The trim removed 3 bases at V and 2 bases at J, leaving 10 bases unmatched. Per the germline V gene, CDR1 is SGHRS and CDR2 is YFSETQ. The CDR3 consists of 16 residues.

About this clone: Other DNA sequences in this specimen translate into the identical CDR3. In nucleotides, the CDR3 is TGTGCCAGCAGCCCGGGACAGGGAAAAGAGACCCAGTACTTC. Translation gives CASSPGQGKETQYF. The chain links TRBV11-3 to TRBJ2-5; 9 nucleotides match TRBD1. The CDR3 runs to 14 residues. Germline V gene sequence: CDR1 SGHNT, CDR2 YENEEA. The V gene end was trimmed by 5 bases and the J gene end by 3 bases; junction bases not matched to a gene: 4.